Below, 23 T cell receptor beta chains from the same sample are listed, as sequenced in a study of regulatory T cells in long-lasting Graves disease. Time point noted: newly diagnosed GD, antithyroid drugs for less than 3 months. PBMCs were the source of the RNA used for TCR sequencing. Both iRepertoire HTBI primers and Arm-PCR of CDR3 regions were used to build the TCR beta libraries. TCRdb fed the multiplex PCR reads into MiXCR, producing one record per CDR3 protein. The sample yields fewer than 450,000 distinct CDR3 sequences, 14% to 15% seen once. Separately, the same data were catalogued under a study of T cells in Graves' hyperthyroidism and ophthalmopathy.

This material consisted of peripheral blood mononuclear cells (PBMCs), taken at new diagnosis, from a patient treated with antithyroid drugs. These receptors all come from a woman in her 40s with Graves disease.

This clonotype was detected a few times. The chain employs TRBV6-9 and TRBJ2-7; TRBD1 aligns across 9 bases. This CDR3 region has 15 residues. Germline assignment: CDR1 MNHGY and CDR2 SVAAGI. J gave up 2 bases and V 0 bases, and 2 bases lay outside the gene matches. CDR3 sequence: CASSYSGQGPYEQYF. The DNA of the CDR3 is TGTGCCAGCAGTTATTCGGGACAGGGACCCTACGAGCAGTACTTC.

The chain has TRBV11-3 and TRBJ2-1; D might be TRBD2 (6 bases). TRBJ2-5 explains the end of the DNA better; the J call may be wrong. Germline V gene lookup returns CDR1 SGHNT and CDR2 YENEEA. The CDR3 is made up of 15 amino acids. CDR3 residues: CASSLGRLETETQYF. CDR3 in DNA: TGTGCCAGCAGCTTAGGGCGACTAGAAACGGAGACCCAGTACTTC.

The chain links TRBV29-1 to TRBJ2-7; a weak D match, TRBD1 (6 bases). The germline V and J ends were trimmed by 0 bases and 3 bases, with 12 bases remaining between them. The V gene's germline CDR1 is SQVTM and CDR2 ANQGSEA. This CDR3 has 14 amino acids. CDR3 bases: TGCAGCGTTGAAGATGGGCAGGGGATCTACGAGCAGTACTTC. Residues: CSVEDGQGIYEQYF.

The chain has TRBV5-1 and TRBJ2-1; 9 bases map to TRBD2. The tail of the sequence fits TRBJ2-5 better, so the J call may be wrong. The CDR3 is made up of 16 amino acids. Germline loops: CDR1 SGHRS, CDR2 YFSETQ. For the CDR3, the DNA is TGCGCCAGCAGCTTGGGGAGCGGGAGGCTTTCGGAGACCCAGTACTTC. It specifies CASSLGSGRLSETQYF.

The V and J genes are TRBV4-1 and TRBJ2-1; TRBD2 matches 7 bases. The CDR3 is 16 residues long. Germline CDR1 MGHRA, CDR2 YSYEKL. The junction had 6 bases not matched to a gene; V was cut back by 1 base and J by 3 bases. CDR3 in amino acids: CASSQAGLEFYNEQFF. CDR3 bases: TGCGCCAGCAGCCAAGCCGGACTAGAGTTCTACAATGAGCAGTTCTTC.

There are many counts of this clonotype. CDR3 amino acids: CASGSPTSTGVTYEQYF. The CDR3 DNA follows: TGTGCTAGTGGTTCCCCAACTTCGACAGGGGTAACCTACGAGCAGTACTTC. The J gene is TRBJ2-7, the V gene TRBV12-5; 8 positions match TRBD1. From germline, CDR1 is LGHNT and CDR2 FRNRAP. The CDR3 consists of 17 residues. J lost 2 bases, V lost 4 bases, and 13 bases had no gene match. Using reference TRBV12-5 and TRBJ2-7 for the parts outside the CDR3, the full variable domain is DARVTQTPRHKVTEMGQEVTMRCQPILGHNTVFWYRQTMMQGLELLAYFRNRAPLDDSGMPKDRFSAEMPDATLATLKIQPSEPRDSAVYFCASGSPTSTGVTYEQYFGPGTRLTVT.

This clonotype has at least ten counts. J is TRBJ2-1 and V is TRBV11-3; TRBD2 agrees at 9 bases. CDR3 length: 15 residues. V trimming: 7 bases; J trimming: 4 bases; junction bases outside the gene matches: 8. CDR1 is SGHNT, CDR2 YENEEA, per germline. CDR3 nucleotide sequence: TGTGCCAGCACCCTTAGCGGGAGTGAGTACAATGAGCAGTTCTTC. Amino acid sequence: CASTLSGSEYNEQFF.

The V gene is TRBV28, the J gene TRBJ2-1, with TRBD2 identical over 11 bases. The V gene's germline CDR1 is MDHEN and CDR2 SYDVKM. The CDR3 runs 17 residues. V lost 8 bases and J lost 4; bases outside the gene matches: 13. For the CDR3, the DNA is TGTGCCAGCTCGATTGTACTAGCGGGAGCGAAGTACAATGAGCAGTTCTTC. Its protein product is CASSIVLAGAKYNEQFF.

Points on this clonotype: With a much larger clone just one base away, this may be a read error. The CDR3 is CASSFDRAQETRYF. The CDR3 region has the DNA TGTGCCAGCAGTTTCGACAGGGCCCAAGAGACCCGGTACTTC. The genes are TRBV6-2 or TRBV6-3 and TRBJ2-5; 7 bases align to TRBD1. The germline V gene encodes CDR1 MNHEY and CDR2 SVGEGT. The CDR3 is 14 residues long.

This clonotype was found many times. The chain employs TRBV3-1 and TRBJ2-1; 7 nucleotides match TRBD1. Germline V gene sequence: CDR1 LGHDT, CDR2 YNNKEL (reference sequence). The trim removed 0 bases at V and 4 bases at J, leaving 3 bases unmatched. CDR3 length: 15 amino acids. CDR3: CASSQDGTAYNEQFF. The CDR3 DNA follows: TGTGCCAGCAGCCAAGATGGGACAGCTTACAATGAGCAGTTCTTC.

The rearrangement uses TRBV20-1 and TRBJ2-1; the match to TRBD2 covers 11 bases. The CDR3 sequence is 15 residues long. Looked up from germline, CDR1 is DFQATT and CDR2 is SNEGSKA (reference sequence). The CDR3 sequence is CSSTSGMVSYNEQFF. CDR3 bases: TGCAGCTCGACTAGCGGGATGGTCTCCTACAATGAGCAGTTCTTC.

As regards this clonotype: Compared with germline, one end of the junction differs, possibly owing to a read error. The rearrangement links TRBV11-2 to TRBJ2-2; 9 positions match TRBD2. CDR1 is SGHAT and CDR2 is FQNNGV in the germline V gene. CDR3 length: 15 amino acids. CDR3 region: CASSGRPSGIGELFF. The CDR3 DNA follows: TGTGCCAGCAGCGGGAGACCTAGCGGGATCGGGGAACTGTTTTTT.

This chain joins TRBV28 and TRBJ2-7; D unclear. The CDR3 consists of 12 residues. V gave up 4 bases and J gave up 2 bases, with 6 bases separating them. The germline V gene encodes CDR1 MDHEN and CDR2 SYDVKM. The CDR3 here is CASSSKPYEQYF. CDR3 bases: TGTGCCAGCAGTTCGAAGCCCTACGAGCAGTACTTC. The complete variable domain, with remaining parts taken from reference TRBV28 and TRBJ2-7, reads DVKVTQSSRYLVKRTGEKVFLECVQDMDHENMFWYRQDPGLGLRLIYFSYDVKMKEKGDIPEGYSVSREKKERFSLILESASTNQTSMYLCASSSKPYEQYFGPGTRLTVT.

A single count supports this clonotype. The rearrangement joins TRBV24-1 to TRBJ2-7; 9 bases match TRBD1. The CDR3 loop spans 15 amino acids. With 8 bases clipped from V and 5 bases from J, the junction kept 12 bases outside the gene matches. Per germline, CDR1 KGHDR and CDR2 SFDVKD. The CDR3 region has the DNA TGTGCCACCACCGAACCGAGGGACAGGGCCCACGAGCAGTACGTC. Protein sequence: CATTEPRDRAHEQYV.

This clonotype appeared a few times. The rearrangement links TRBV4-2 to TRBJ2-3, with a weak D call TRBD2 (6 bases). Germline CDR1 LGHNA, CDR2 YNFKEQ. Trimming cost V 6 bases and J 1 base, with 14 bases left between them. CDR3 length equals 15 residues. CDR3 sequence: CASRRFGSRTDTQYF. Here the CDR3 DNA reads TGTGCCAGCAGACGCTTCGGGAGTCGCACAGATACGCAGTATTTT.

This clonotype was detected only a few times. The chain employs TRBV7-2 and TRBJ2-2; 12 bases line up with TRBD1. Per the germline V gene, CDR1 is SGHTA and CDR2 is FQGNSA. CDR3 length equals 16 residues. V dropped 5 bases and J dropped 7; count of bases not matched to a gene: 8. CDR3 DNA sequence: TGTGCCAGCAGCCCTGGGACAGGGGGCGGGATCGGGGAGCTGTTTTTT. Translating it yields CASSPGTGGGIGELFF.

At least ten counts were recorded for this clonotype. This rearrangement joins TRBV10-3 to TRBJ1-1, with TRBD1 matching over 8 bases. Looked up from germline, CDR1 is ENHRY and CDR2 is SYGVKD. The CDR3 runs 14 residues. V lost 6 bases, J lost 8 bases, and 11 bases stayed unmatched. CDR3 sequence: CAIRHDRGRMEAFF. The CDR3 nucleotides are TGTGCCATCAGACACGACAGGGGAAGGATGGAAGCTTTCTTT.

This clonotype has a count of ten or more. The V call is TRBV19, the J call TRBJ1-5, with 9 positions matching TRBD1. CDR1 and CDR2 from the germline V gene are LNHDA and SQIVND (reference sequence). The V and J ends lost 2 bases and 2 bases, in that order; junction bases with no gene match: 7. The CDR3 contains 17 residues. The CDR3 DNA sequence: TGTGCCAGTAGTATATCCAGGACAGGGGAAGGCAATCAGCCCCAGCATTTT. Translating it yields CASSISRTGEGNQPQHF. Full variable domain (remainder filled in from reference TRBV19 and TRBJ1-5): DGGITQSPKYLFRKEGQNVTLSCEQNLNHDAMYWYRQDPGQGLRLIYYSQIVNDFQKGDIAEGYSVSREKKESFPLTVTSAQKNPTAFYLCASSISRTGEGNQPQHFGDGTRLSIL.

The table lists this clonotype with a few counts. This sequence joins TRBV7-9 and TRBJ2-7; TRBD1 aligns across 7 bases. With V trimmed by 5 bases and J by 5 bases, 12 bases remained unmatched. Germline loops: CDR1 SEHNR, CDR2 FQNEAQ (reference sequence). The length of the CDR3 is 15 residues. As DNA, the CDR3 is TGTGCCAGCAGCGCAACGACAGGGTTAGAGGACGAGCAGTACTTC. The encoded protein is CASSATTGLEDEQYF.

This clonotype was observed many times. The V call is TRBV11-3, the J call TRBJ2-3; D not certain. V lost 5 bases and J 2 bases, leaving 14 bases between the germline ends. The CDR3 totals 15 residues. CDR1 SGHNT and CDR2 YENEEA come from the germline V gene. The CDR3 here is CASSPFRYNTDTQYF. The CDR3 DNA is TGTGCCAGCAGCCCCTTTAGGTATAACACAGATACGCAGTATTTT.

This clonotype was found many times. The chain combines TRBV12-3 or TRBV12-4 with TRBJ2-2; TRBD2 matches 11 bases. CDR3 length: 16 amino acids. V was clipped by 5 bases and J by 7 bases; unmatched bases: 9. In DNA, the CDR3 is TGTGCCAGCAGTCCACTAACTAGCGGGAGTGGCGGGGAGCTGTTTTTT. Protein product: CASSPLTSGSGGELFF.

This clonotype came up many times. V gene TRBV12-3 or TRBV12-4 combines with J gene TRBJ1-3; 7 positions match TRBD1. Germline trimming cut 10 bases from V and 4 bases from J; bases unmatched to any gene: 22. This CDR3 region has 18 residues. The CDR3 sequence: CATLEREGASETGNTIYF. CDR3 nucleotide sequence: TGTGCCACTCTTGAGCGAGAGGGGGCCTCCGAGACGGGAAACACCATATATTTT.

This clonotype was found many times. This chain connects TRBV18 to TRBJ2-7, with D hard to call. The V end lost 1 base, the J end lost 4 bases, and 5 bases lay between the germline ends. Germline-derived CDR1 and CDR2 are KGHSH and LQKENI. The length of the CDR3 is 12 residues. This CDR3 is CASSPLPYEQYF. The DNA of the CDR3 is TGTGCCAGCTCACCACTCCCGTACGAGCAGTACTTC.